The clone carrying this T cell receptor beta chain was observed a few times. For every donor, a draw yielded ten milliliters of peripheral blood. These data belong to a study of blood T cells in healthy people across ages. The V and J ends lost 6 bases and 1 base respectively, with 13 bases between them. Germline CDR1 reads SQVTM; CDR2 reads ANQGSEA. This CDR3 is 14 amino acids long. A second PCR of about 6 to 11 cycles used a sample-barcoded 5' primer and a J-beta primer mix. TCRdb re-derived calls from the 5' RACE reads in MiXCR, one entry per CDR3 protein. The data hold about 580,000 distinct CDR3 sequences, with around 48% observed a single time.

The sequence was obtained from a man at least 80 years old in good health. Sequencing input: blood. The chain employs TRBV29-1 and TRBJ2-1, with a possible D match to TRBD2 (5 bases). CDR3 amino acids: CSVVTRLSYNEQFF. The CDR3 DNA reads TGCAGCGTCGTAACTAGGCTGTCCTACAATGAGCAGTTCTTC.